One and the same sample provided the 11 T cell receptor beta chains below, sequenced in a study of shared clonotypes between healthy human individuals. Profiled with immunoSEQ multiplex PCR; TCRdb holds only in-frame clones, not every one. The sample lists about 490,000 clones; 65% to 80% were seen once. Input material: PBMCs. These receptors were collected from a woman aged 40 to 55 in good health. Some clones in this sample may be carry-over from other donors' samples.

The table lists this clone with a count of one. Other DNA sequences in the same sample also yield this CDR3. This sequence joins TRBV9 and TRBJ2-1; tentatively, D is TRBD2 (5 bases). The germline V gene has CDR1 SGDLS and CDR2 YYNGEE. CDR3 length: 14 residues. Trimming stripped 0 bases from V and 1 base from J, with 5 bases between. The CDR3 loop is CASSVGGSYNEQFF. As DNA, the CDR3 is TGTGCCAGCAGCGTAGGAGGGTCCTACAATGAGCAGTTCTTC.

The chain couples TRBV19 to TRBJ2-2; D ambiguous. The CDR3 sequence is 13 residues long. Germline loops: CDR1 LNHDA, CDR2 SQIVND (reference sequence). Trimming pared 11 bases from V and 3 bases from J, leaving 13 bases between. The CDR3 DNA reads TGTGCCGCTTGGGGTCGAGACACCGGGGAGCTGTTTTTT. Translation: CAAWGRDTGELFF.

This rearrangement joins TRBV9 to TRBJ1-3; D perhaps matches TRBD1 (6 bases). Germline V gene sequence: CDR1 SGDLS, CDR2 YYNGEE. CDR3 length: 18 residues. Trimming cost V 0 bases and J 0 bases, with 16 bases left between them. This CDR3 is CASSVEGGGVTSGNTIYF. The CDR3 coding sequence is TGTGCCAGCAGCGTAGAGGGGGGAGGGGTAACCTCTGGAAACACCATATATTTT. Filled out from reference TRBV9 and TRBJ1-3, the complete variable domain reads DSGVTQTPKHLITATGQRVTLRCSPRSGDLSVYWYQQSLDQGLQFLIQYYNGEERAKGNILERFSAQQFPDLHSELNLSSLELGDSALYFCASSVEGGGVTSGNTIYFGEGSWLTVV.

CDR3 coding DNA: TGTGCCAGTAGTCGACAAGGAGGTGAAAAACTGTTTTTT. As protein: CASSRQGGEKLFF. The rearrangement uses TRBV19 and TRBJ1-4; D unresolved. This CDR3 region has 13 residues. The ends were cut back, 5 bases at V and 7 bases at J, with 11 bases in the middle. Germline loops: CDR1 LNHDA, CDR2 SQIVND (reference sequence).

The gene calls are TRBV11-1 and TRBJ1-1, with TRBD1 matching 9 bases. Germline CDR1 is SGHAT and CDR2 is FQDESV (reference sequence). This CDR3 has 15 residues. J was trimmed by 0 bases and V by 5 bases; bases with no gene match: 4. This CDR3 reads CASSAGQGMNTEAFF. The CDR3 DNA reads TGTGCCAGCAGCGCGGGACAGGGCATGAACACTGAAGCTTTCTTT. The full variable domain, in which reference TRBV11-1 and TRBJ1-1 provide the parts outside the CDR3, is EAEVAQSPRYKITEKSQAVAFWCDPISGHATLYWYRQILGQGPELLVQFQDESVVDDSQLPKDRFSAERLKGVDSTLKIQPAELGDSAMYLCASSAGQGMNTEAFFGQGTRLTVV.

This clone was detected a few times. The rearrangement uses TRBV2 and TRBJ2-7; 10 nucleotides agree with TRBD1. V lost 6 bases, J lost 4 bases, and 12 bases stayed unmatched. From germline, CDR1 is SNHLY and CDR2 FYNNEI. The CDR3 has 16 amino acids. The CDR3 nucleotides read TGTGCCAGCAGCATCGGGGGGGGACAGGGGCCGTACGAGCAGTACTTC. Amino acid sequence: CASSIGGGQGPYEQYF.

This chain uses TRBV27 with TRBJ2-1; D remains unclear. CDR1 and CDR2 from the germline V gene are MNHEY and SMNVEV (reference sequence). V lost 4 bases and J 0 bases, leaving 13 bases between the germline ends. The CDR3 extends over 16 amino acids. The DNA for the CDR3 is TGTGCCAGCAGTTCCCTAATTATCAACTCCTACAATGAGCAGTTCTTC. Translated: CASSSLIINSYNEQFF.

CDR3 nucleotides: TGTGCCAGCAGCAAAGTCGGCGGGAGCTATGAGCAGTTCTTC. This sequence encodes CASSKVGGSYEQFF. The chain joins TRBV21-1 to TRBJ2-1; TRBD2 is the table's D call, not checked against the DNA. TRBV21-1 is a known pseudogene. The CDR3 contains 14 residues.

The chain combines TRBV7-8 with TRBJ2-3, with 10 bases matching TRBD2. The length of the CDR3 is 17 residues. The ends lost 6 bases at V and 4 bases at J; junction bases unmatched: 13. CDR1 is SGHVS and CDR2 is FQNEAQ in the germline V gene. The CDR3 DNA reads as TGTGCCAGCAGGTCCGGCCCGGCTAGCGGGAGAGCAGATACGCAGTATTTT. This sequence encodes CASRSGPASGRADTQYF. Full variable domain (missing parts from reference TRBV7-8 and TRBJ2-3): GAGVSQSPRYKVAKRGQDVALRCDPISGHVSLFWYQQALGQGPEFLTYFQNEAQLDKSGLPSDRFFAERPEGSVSTLKIQRTQQEDSAVYLCASRSGPASGRADTQYFGPGTRLTVL.

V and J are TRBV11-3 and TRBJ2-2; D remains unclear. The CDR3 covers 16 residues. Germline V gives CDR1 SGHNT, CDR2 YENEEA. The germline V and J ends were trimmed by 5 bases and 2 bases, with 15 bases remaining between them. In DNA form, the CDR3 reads TGTGCCAGCAGCAAAGAGTGGCAGATAAACACCGGGGAGCTGTTTTTT. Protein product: CASSKEWQINTGELFF.

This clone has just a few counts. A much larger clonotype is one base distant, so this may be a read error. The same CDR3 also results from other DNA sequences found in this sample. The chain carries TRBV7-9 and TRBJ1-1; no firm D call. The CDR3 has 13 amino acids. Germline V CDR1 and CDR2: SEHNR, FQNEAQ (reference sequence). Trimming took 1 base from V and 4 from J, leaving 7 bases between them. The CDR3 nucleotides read TGTGCCAGCAGCTTAGAAGGAGGCACTGAAGCTTTCTTT. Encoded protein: CASSLEGGTEAFF.